These 2 T cell receptor beta chains were sequenced from one sample in a study of CD8+ T cells in alopecia areata. TCR sequencing used cDNA made by reverse transcription of extracted RNA. Only in-frame clones appear in the TCRdb table, and some are missing; sequencing was by immunoSEQ multiplex PCR. Singletons are absent from the sample, which has 270,000 or so clones. The pooled cutaneous lymph node cells were sorted using several markers (CD4, CD8alpha, NKG2D, NKG2ACE and others). Material: CD4+ T cells sorted from a lymph node. These receptors were taken from a C3H/HeJ mouse with alopecia areata. Mouse MHC haplotype: H2-k.

This clone came up many times. Mouse names are used for the genes. The CDR3 is cut off 4 residues early in the read; its end comes from the germline J gene. This chain joins TRBV13-3 and TRBJ2-1; 9 bases line up with TRBD2. The V and J ends lost 2 bases and 1 base, in that order; junction bases with no gene match: 1. Per the germline V gene, CDR1 is NNHDY and CDR2 is SYVADS. This CDR3 is 15 amino acids long. The chain's CDR3 is CASSDWGGNYAEQFF. The part of the CDR3 DNA that was read is TGTGCCAGCAGTGACTGGGGGGGGAACTATGCT.

As to this clone: Germline and genes here are mouse. The read finishes 4 residues shy of the CDR3 end, and the germline J gene is used to complete it. This chain uses TRBV12-1 with TRBJ2-7; perhaps TRBD2 as D (6 bases). The V gene's germline CDR1 is SGHSN and CDR2 HYEKVE. Trimming removed 0 bases from V and 2 bases from J, with 7 bases in between. CDR3 length: 13 amino acids. The CDR3 reads CASSLSGAYEQYF. The sequenced part of the CDR3 DNA is TGTGCCAGCTCTCTCTCTGGGGCCTAT.